The 32 T cell receptor beta chains below were found in one sample sequenced in a study of T cells after posttransplantation cyclophosphamide. Cyclophosphamide on days +3 and +4 followed busulfan-fludarabine conditioning and a marrow graft. Clones were sequenced by immunoSEQ multiplex PCR, and TCRdb holds only the in-frame ones, with some missing. The table records about 8,000 clones, roughly 90% of them present only once. The specimen was CD4+ T cells sorted from blood, collected roughly 190 weeks after allogeneic stem cell transplant with posttransplant cyclophosphamide. All receptors come from a female patient in her fifties or sixties who received an allogeneic stem cell transplant from a related donor, was CMV-positive, and had no GVHD. Some T cells may have come from the graft donor.

The rearrangement joins TRBV19 to TRBJ2-1; TRBD2 matches at 11 bases. V lost 4 bases, J lost 4 bases, and 9 bases stayed unmatched. Germline V gives CDR1 LNHDA, CDR2 SQIVND (reference sequence). The CDR3 spans 17 residues. CDR3 DNA: TGTGCCAGTAGTACGACCTGGACTAGCGGGCTTTACAATGAGCAGTTCTTC. It yields the protein CASSTTWTSGLYNEQFF.

The V and J genes are TRBV5-1 and TRBJ2-5; D gene uncertain. Trimming took 6 bases from V and 1 from J, leaving 4 bases between them. This CDR3 is built from 11 residues. Per the germline V gene, CDR1 is SGHRS and CDR2 is YFSETQ. In DNA, the CDR3 is TGCGCCAGCATGGCCCAAGAGACCCAGTACTTC. Protein sequence: CASMAQETQYF.

This clone was detected once. The chain combines TRBV28 with TRBJ1-5; tentatively, D is TRBD1 (5 bases). The CDR3 is 14 residues long. V was trimmed by 4 bases and J by 2 bases, leaving 9 bases between them. Germline V gene sequence: CDR1 MDHEN, CDR2 SYDVKM. As DNA, the CDR3 is TGTGCCAGCAGTTCCCTGACAGGCAATCAGCCCCAGCATTTT. This encodes CASSSLTGNQPQHF.

This chain joins TRBV27 and TRBJ2-7; D perhaps matches TRBD1 (6 bases). Per the germline V gene, CDR1 is MNHEY and CDR2 is SMNVEV (reference sequence). The CDR3 consists of 16 residues. The germline V and J ends were trimmed by 5 bases and 3 bases, with 20 bases remaining between them. CDR3 region: CASSDSGGGGFYEQYF. As DNA, the CDR3 is TGTGCCAGCAGTGACAGTGGAGGTGGGGGCTTCTACGAGCAGTACTTC.

The rearrangement joins TRBV19 to TRBJ1-3; TRBD1 might be the D (6 bases). The CDR3 covers 14 residues. The V and J ends lost 4 bases and 2 bases respectively, with 9 bases between them. From germline, CDR1 is LNHDA and CDR2 SQIVND (reference sequence). The CDR3 DNA sequence: TGTGCCAGTAGTACTTACAGGGCTGGAAACACCATATATTTT. Its protein product is CASSTYRAGNTIYF.

The rearrangement uses TRBV14 and TRBJ2-1; 11 nucleotides match TRBD2. This CDR3 contains 16 residues. Germline V lookup: CDR1 SGHDN, CDR2 FVKESK. V shed 5 bases, J shed 7 bases, and the junction held 10 bases outside the gene matches. CDR3 nucleotides: TGTGCCAGCAGCAAATTAGCGGGAGGGCCGGGTAATGAGCAGTTCTTC. This codes for CASSKLAGGPGNEQFF. Variable domain in full (rest from reference TRBV14 and TRBJ2-1): EAGVTQFPSHSVIEKGQTVTLRCDPISGHDNLYWYRRVMGKEIKFLLHFVKESKQDESGMPNNRFLAERTGGTYSTLKVQPAELEDSGVYFCASSKLAGGPGNEQFFGPGTRLTVL.

The genes are TRBV4-2 and TRBJ2-3; tentatively, D is TRBD2 (5 bases). Germline V gives CDR1 LGHNA, CDR2 YNFKEQ. CDR3 length: 18 amino acids. The V and J ends lost 6 bases and 5 bases respectively, with 27 bases between them. This chain's CDR3 is CASSRLLRRVFRGDTQYF. The CDR3 bases are TGTGCCAGCAGTCGACTCCTCCGAAGGGTTTTTCGGGGAGATACGCAGTATTTT.

This chain links TRBV21-1 with TRBJ1-4. TRBV21-1 is a pseudogene locus. The CDR3 sequence is 17 residues long. Written as DNA, the CDR3 is TGTGCCAGCAGCAAAGAGGGGGGGGCGCTCGCTAATGAAAAACTGTTTTTT. It is translated as CASSKEGGALANEKLFF.

This chain links TRBV5-1 with TRBJ2-1, with a weak D call TRBD2 (6 bases). Germline CDR1 and CDR2: SGHRS and YFSETQ. Trimming shortened V by 5 bases and J by 8 bases, and 20 bases separated the two germline ends. This CDR3 is built from 15 residues. As DNA, the CDR3 is TGCGCCAGCAGGACTAGAGGGGTATTATTGGATGAGCAGTTCTTC. Its translation is CASRTRGVLLDEQFF.

The rearrangement joins TRBV5-1 to TRBJ1-1; D unclear. Germline CDR1 SGHRS, CDR2 YFSETQ. The CDR3 length is 13 residues. V shed 7 bases and J shed 0 bases, with 10 bases lying between them. In DNA form, the CDR3 reads TGCGCCAGCCGCCCCGGAGTGAACACTGAAGCTTTCTTT. It is translated as CASRPGVNTEAFF.

The chain couples TRBV15 to TRBJ1-5; D not certain. CDR3 length: 17 residues. Germline-derived CDR1 and CDR2 are LNHNV and YYDKDF (reference sequence). The V and J ends lost 0 bases and 0 bases respectively, with 12 bases between them. CDR3 sequence (DNA): TGTGCCACCAGCAGAGAACGAGGGAGCCGTAGCAATCAGCCCCAGCATTTT. Translated: CATSRERGSRSNQPQHF.

This clone was detected once. The V call is TRBV2, the J call TRBJ2-7; no firm D call. Germline CDR1 and CDR2: SNHLY and FYNNEI. The ends were cut back, 6 bases at V and 5 bases at J, with 14 bases in the middle. This CDR3 has 13 amino acids. Written as DNA, the CDR3 is TGTGCCAGCAGCCGTTGGGCTGGGCACGAGCAGTACTTC. This gives the protein CASSRWAGHEQYF.

CDR3 amino acids: CASSLWRQGADTQYF. CDR3 nucleotide sequence: TGTGCCAGCAGTTTATGGCGGCAGGGGGCAGATACGCAGTATTTT. J is TRBJ2-3 and V is TRBV27, with 7 bases fitting TRBD1. V lost 1 base and J lost 4; bases outside the gene matches: 5. The length of the CDR3 is 15 residues. Germline V gene lookup returns CDR1 MNHEY and CDR2 SMNVEV (reference sequence).

This clone was recorded a few times. The chain carries TRBV19 and TRBJ2-3, with D uncertain. The germline CDR1 and CDR2 sequences are LNHDA and SQIVND (reference sequence). This CDR3 contains 14 residues. Trimming removed 7 bases from V and 0 bases from J, with 11 bases in between. The CDR3 DNA reads as TGTGCCAGTAAACAGCAGGCGAGCACAGATACGCAGTATTTT. This sequence encodes CASKQQASTDTQYF.

The table lists this clone with a count of one. The chain couples TRBV6-1 to TRBJ1-5; no clear D. This CDR3 region has 13 residues. With 5 bases removed from V and 11 bases from J, the gap between germline ends came to 16 bases. Germline CDR1 MNHNS, CDR2 SASEGT. The CDR3 sequence: CASSMELDGSQHF. The CDR3 nucleotides are TGTGCCAGCAGTATGGAACTAGACGGGTCCCAGCATTTT.

This clone has only a few counts. The gene calls are TRBV28 and TRBJ1-5; D is unresolved. Deletions cut 5 bases from V and 9 bases from J, with 14 bases between. Germline CDR1 and CDR2: MDHEN and SYDVKM. CDR3 length: 13 residues. CDR3 sequence: CASSIMSVPPQHF. The CDR3, as DNA: TGTGCCAGCAGTATAATGAGTGTTCCGCCCCAGCATTTT.

This clone was seen a single time. The chain links TRBV4-3 to TRBJ2-7, with D maybe TRBD2 (5 bases). Germline V gives CDR1 LGHNA, CDR2 YSLEER. Trimming removed 1 base at V and 3 bases at J, with 10 bases between. The CDR3 covers 14 residues. The CDR3 is CASSQGPGFYEQYF. For the CDR3, the DNA is TGCGCCAGCAGCCAAGGTCCGGGATTCTACGAGCAGTACTTC.

V is TRBV5-1 and J is TRBJ2-2; no clear D. The CDR3 contains 13 residues. Germline lookup yields CDR1 SGHRS and CDR2 YFSETQ. V lost 4 bases and J lost 1, with 5 bases in between. CDR3 loop: CASSPENTGELFF. In DNA, the CDR3 is TGCGCCAGCAGCCCAGAGAACACCGGGGAGCTGTTTTTT.

The chain carries TRBV6-5 and TRBJ2-5, with D tentatively TRBD2 (5 bases). TRBJ2-7 matches the DNA end more closely, so the J call is doubtful. Germline lookup yields CDR1 MNHEY and CDR2 SVGAGI. The CDR3 has 16 residues. The CDR3 DNA sequence: TGTGCCAGCAGGTACGGGGTTGGTGGGAGTAGTTACGAGCAGTACTTC. As protein: CASRYGVGGSSYEQYF.

The rearrangement links TRBV30 to TRBJ1-1; TRBD1 matches 7 bases. V was clipped by 8 bases and J by 1 base; unmatched bases: 7. CDR1 and CDR2 (germline): GTSNPN, SVGIG (reference sequence). The CDR3 is made up of 13 amino acids. DNA for the CDR3: TGTGCCGGCCAGACAGGGCGGAACACTGAAGCTTTCTTT. As protein: CAGQTGRNTEAFF. The full variable domain, with the rest looked up from reference TRBV30 and TRBJ1-1, is SQTIHQWPATLVQPVGSPLSLECTVEGTSNPNLYWYRQAAGRGLQLLFYSVGIGQISSEVPQNLSASRPQDRQFILSSKKLLLSDSGFYLCAGQTGRNTEAFFGQGTRLTVV.

The chain has TRBV28 and TRBJ1-6, with TRBD1 matching 11 bases. The CDR3 contains 19 residues. The trim removed 6 bases at V and 1 base at J, leaving 11 bases unmatched. CDR1 is MDHEN and CDR2 is SYDVKM in the germline V gene. CDR3 nucleotide sequence: TGTGCCAGCAGAACTTACGGGACAGGGGGTATTTCCTATAATTCACCCCTCCACTTT. The encoded protein is CASRTYGTGGISYNSPLHF.

The chain combines TRBV6-1 with TRBJ1-5; a possible D gene is TRBD1 (5 bases). There are 13 residues in the CDR3. The V end lost 5 bases, the J end lost 3 bases, and 8 bases lay between the germline ends. The germline V gene has CDR1 MNHNS and CDR2 SASEGT. For the CDR3, the DNA is TGTGCCAGCAGTACAGGTCCCAATCAGCCCCAGCATTTT. Encoded protein: CASSTGPNQPQHF.

This chain joins TRBV7-9 and TRBJ1-2, with D maybe TRBD1 (5 bases). The CDR3 covers 15 residues. Germline CDR1 SEHNR, CDR2 FQNEAQ (reference sequence). V was shortened by 3 bases and J by 2 bases, with 13 bases between the two germline ends. DNA for the CDR3: TGTGCCAGCAGCTTTGGAGGGGCCCCAAACTATGGCTACACCTTC. Its translation is CASSFGGAPNYGYTF.

The genes are TRBV27 and TRBJ1-4; 9 bases align to TRBD1. The V and J ends lost 6 bases and 7 bases, in that order; junction bases with no gene match: 6. The CDR3 is 14 residues long. The germline CDR1 and CDR2 sequences are MNHEY and SMNVEV (reference sequence). Here the CDR3 reads CASRNRGLIEKLFF. The CDR3 DNA reads as TGTGCCAGCAGAAACAGGGGGCTGATTGAAAAACTGTTTTTT. The whole variable domain, remainder taken from reference TRBV27 and TRBJ1-4, is EAQVTQNPRYLITVTGKKLTVTCSQNMNHEYMSWYRQDPGLGLRQIYYSMNVEVTDKGDVPEGYKVSRKEKRNFPLILESPSPNQTSLYFCASRNRGLIEKLFFGSGTQLSVL.

The rearrangement links TRBV7-3 to TRBJ2-7; 9 nucleotides align to TRBD1. The germline V gene has CDR1 SGHTA and CDR2 FQGTGA. V lost 1 base and J lost 12; bases outside the gene matches: 7. The CDR3 loop spans 13 amino acids. CDR3 bases: TGTGCCAGCAGCTTAAATGTAGGGACAGGGCTGTACTTC. Translation: CASSLNVGTGLYF.

The J gene is TRBJ2-7, the V gene TRBV11-2; 9 bases map to TRBD2. The CDR3 contains 17 residues. V gave up 5 bases and J gave up 3 bases; unmatched junction bases: 14. Germline CDR1 reads SGHAT; CDR2 reads FQNNGV. The CDR3 is CASSRTSGTSINYEQYF. The CDR3, as DNA: TGTGCCAGCAGCCGAACCAGTGGGACTAGCATAAACTACGAGCAGTACTTC.

This chain uses TRBV7-6 with TRBJ1-5; possibly TRBD1 for D (5 bases). Germline V gene sequence: CDR1 SGHVS, CDR2 FNYEAQ. This CDR3 is built from 15 residues. The V gene lost 1 base and the J gene lost 0 bases, with 7 bases spanning the gap. The CDR3 sequence is CASSLGGDSNQPQHF. For the CDR3, the DNA is TGTGCCAGCAGCTTAGGGGGGGATAGCAATCAGCCCCAGCATTTT.

The chain couples TRBV30 to TRBJ1-3; a possible D gene is TRBD1 (5 bases). Germline values: CDR1 GTSNPN, CDR2 SVGIG (reference sequence). V lost 5 bases and J lost 5, with 13 bases in between. This CDR3 is built from 13 residues. The CDR3 protein is CAWAQGVRNTIYF. The CDR3 DNA sequence: TGTGCCTGGGCCCAGGGTGTCCGAAACACCATATATTTT.

The gene calls are TRBV5-1 and TRBJ1-2; 7 bases map to TRBD1. With V trimmed by 3 bases and J by 6 bases, 11 bases remained unmatched. The CDR3 consists of 15 residues. Looked up from germline, CDR1 is SGHRS and CDR2 is YFSETQ. The DNA for the CDR3 is TGCGCCAGCAGCTATACCACAGGGGCGACAAATGGCTACACCTTC. This encodes CASSYTTGATNGYTF. Based on the CDR3 plus reference TRBV5-1 and TRBJ1-2, the full variable domain is KAGVTQTPRYLIKTRGQQVTLSCSPISGHRSVSWYQQTPGQGLQFLFEYFSETQRNKGNFPGRFSGRQFSNSRSEMNVSTLELGDSALYLCASSYTTGATNGYTFGSGTRLTVV.

The gene calls are TRBV18 and TRBJ2-7; D is perhaps TRBD1 (6 bases). V lost 2 bases, J lost 3 bases, and 8 bases lay in between. In germline, CDR1 is KGHSH, CDR2 LQKENI. CDR3 length: 13 residues. CDR3 nucleotides: TGTGCCAGCTCACCAGGGGGCTTCTACGAGCAGTACTTC. Its protein product is CASSPGGFYEQYF.

The chain combines TRBV10-1 with TRBJ2-1; 9 bases match TRBD2. Germline V gene sequence: CDR1 WNHNN, CDR2 SYGVQD (reference sequence). The CDR3 is made up of 17 amino acids. V lost 3 bases, J lost 3 bases, and 9 bases stayed unmatched. CDR3 DNA sequence: TGCGCCAGCAGTGAATTCGTGGGCGGGAGGGTCTACAATGAGCAGTTCTTC. Protein product: CASSEFVGGRVYNEQFF.

Concerning this clone itself: Compared with germline, one end of the junction differs, possibly owing to a read error. The CDR3 region is CATRRDLRNFEQFF. DNA for the CDR3: TGTGCCACCAGAAGAGATTTGCGGAATTTTGAGCAGTTCTTC. The chain combines TRBV15 with TRBJ2-1; D remains unclear. CDR1 LNHNV and CDR2 YYDKDF come from the germline V gene (reference sequence). This CDR3 comprises 14 residues. Full variable domain (remainder filled in from reference TRBV15 and TRBJ2-1): DAMVIQNPRYQVTQFGKPVTLSCSQTLNHNVMYWYQQKSSQAPKLLFHYYDKDFNNEADTPDNFQSRRPNTSFCFLDIRSPGLGDTAMYLCATRRDLRNFEQFFGPGTRLTVL.